Here is one T cell receptor beta chain with its context. Here immunoSEQ multiplex PCR was the method, and the copy in TCRdb shows in-frame clones only, minus some. The repertoire holds some 18,000 clones, with approximately 70% as singletons. The record originates from a study of OX40 agonist ivuxolimab in advanced cancers. Study summary: Clinicians treated patients with ivuxolimab, an agonistic anti-OX40 (CD134) antibody.

Germline trimming cut 4 bases from V and 7 bases from J; bases unmatched to any gene: 1. This CDR3 comprises 13 residues. Germline loops: CDR1 LNHDA, CDR2 SQIVND (reference sequence). The material sequenced was CD4+ or CD8+ T cells sorted from blood, taken in a trial of the OX40 agonist ivuxolimab. This TCR derives from an adult with an advanced solid tumor such as melanoma, head and neck, liver or kidney cancer. The V call is TRBV19, the J call TRBJ2-2; the match to TRBD2 covers 9 bases. CDR3: CASSRLADGELFF. CDR3 DNA: TGTGCCAGTAGTAGACTAGCGGACGGGGAGCTGTTTTTT.